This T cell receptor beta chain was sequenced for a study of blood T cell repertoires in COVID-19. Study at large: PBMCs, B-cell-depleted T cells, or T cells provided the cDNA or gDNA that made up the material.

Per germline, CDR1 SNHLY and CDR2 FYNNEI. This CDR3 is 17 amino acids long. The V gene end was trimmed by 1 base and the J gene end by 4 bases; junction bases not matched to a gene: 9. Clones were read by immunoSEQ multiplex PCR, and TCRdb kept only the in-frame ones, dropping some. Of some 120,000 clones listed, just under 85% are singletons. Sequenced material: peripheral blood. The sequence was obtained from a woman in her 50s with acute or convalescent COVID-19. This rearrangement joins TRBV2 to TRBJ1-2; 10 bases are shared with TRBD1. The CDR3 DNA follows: TGTGCCAGCAGTGAAGGGGCCCGGACAGGGGGTTTCTATGGCTACACCTTC. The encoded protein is CASSEGARTGGFYGYTF.